Each of the 14 T cell receptor beta chains below was sequenced from the same sample in a study of shared clonotypes between healthy human individuals (dated by TCRdb to about 2020). Library construction relied on the immunoSEQ multiplex PCR assay. What TCRdb holds here is the immuneACCESS table cut down to in-frame rearrangements. Part of the clones is not present; checked against another copy, under half of the missing clones reflect an unresolved V gene, and the others are unexplained. This sample comprises about 1,900,000 clones, 85% to 95% of them detected only once. Clones ranked in the top ten supply roughly 1% of the sample. CD8 naive samples were obtained by positive selection for CCR7 among CD45RO-negative cells, yielding a CD45RA+CCR7+ population from which TemRA cells were excluded. The sample consisted of naive CD8+ T cells sorted from blood. The meaning of the sample's cell subset or site label: CD45RA+CCR7+. Receptor source: a man younger than 30 in good health.

The V call is TRBV10-2, the J call TRBJ1-2, with D possibly TRBD1 on 6 matching bases. In germline, CDR1 is WSHSY, CDR2 SAAADI. The CDR3 runs to 14 residues. Trimming shortened V by 0 bases and J by 4 bases, and 9 bases separated the two germline ends. For the CDR3, the DNA is TGCGCCAGCAGTGAGTCCGAGGGGGGCTATGGCTACACCTTC. Protein: CASSESEGGYGYTF.

As concerns this clone: Other nucleotide sequences in the sample specify the same CDR3. The chain joins TRBV9 to TRBJ1-2; D not certain. Per germline, CDR1 SGDLS and CDR2 YYNGEE. The V and J ends lost 0 bases and 1 base respectively, with 4 bases between them. This CDR3 is built from 13 residues. The CDR3 is CASSVGGNYGYTF. The DNA of the CDR3 is TGTGCCAGCAGCGTAGGCGGTAACTATGGCTACACCTTC. Full variable domain (outside the CDR3, taken from reference TRBV9 and TRBJ1-2): DSGVTQTPKHLITATGQRVTLRCSPRSGDLSVYWYQQSLDQGLQFLIQYYNGEERAKGNILERFSAQQFPDLHSELNLSSLELGDSALYFCASSVGGNYGYTFGSGTRLTVV.

The chain links TRBV9 to TRBJ1-1, with D possibly TRBD1 on 6 matching bases. The V gene lost 5 bases and the J gene lost 5 bases, with 13 bases spanning the gap. Looked up from germline, CDR1 is SGDLS and CDR2 is YYNGEE. The CDR3 has 13 residues. CDR3: CASSIGGRTEAFF. The CDR3 nucleotides are TGTGCCAGCAGTATAGGGGGACGAACTGAAGCTTTCTTT.

The V call is TRBV5-6, the J call TRBJ1-5, with 8 bases aligning to TRBD1. The CDR3 contains 14 residues. Germline CDR1 SGHDT, CDR2 YYEEEE. Trimming took 2 bases from V and 6 from J; bases not matched to a gene: 4. The CDR3 coding sequence is TGTGCCAGCAGCTTCAGGGGGCAGGGTCAGCCCCAGCATTTT. This encodes CASSFRGQGQPQHF.

The genes are TRBV6-5 and TRBJ1-1; no clear D. Trimming removed 5 bases from V and 4 bases from J, with 11 bases in between. The CDR3 length is 13 residues. Germline CDR1 is MNHEY and CDR2 is SVGAGI. The DNA for the CDR3 is TGTGCCAGCAGTCCGGAGACTCTCACTGAAGCTTTCTTT. This gives the protein CASSPETLTEAFF.

This chain uses TRBV2 with TRBJ2-7; D is uncertain. V was clipped by 8 bases and J by 4 bases, with 9 bases between them. Looked up from germline, CDR1 is SNHLY and CDR2 is FYNNEI. The CDR3 has 11 residues. The CDR3, as DNA: TGTGCCAGCGGGGTCTTTTACGAGCAGTACTTC. Its protein is CASGVFYEQYF.

The rearrangement joins TRBV27 to TRBJ1-2; D gene ambiguous. The CDR3 is 16 residues long. The V gene lost 2 bases and the J gene lost 7 bases, with 20 bases spanning the gap. Looked up from germline, CDR1 is MNHEY and CDR2 is SMNVEV (reference sequence). DNA for the CDR3: TGTGCCAGCAGTTTACTGTCGGACCCTGGTATGGGTGGCTACACCTTC. It translates to CASSLLSDPGMGGYTF.

This clone was seen more than once but under ten times. The CDR3 spells CASNEQFF. For the CDR3, the DNA is TGTGCCAGCAATGAGCAGTTCTTC. V usage is TRBV7-9 and J usage is TRBJ2-1; D not certain. This CDR3 comprises 8 residues. Per the germline V gene, CDR1 is SEHNR and CDR2 is FQNEAQ (reference sequence). Trimming pared 7 bases from V and 8 bases from J, leaving 0 bases between.

A single count supports this clone. This rearrangement joins TRBV5-8 to TRBJ2-3; the match to TRBD1 covers 7 bases. This CDR3 is 15 amino acids long. V trimming: 7 bases; J trimming: 2 bases; junction bases outside the gene matches: 10. Germline CDR1 reads SGHTS; CDR2 reads YDEGEE. The CDR3 loop is CASVFATGYTDTQYF. The CDR3 nucleotides are TGTGCCAGCGTTTTCGCGACAGGGTACACAGATACGCAGTATTTT. The variable domain in full, with the rest retrieved from reference TRBV5-8 and TRBJ2-3, is EAGVTQSPTHLIKTRGQQATLRCSPISGHTSVYWYQQALGLGLQFLLWYDEGEERNRGNFPPRFSGRQFPNYSSELNVNALELEDSALYLCASVFATGYTDTQYFGPGTRLTVL.

The genes are TRBV6-6 and TRBJ2-7, with D perhaps TRBD2 (5 bases). The germline gives CDR1 MNHNY, CDR2 SVGAGI (reference sequence). The V and J ends lost 0 bases and 2 bases respectively, with 8 bases between them. The CDR3 contains 14 residues. CDR3 loop: CASSYSGVAYEQYF. For the CDR3, the DNA is TGTGCCAGCAGTTACTCGGGAGTGGCCTACGAGCAGTACTTC.

The V call is TRBV27, the J call TRBJ1-2; TRBD1 aligns across 9 bases. Per the germline V gene, CDR1 is MNHEY and CDR2 is SMNVEV (reference sequence). V trimming: 5 bases; J trimming: 4 bases; junction bases outside the gene matches: 8. The CDR3 length is 15 residues. The CDR3 DNA reads as TGTGCCAGCAGTCCCTACAGGGGGCTTCGCTATGGCTACACCTTC. Its translation: CASSPYRGLRYGYTF.

The chain recombines TRBV7-9 with TRBJ2-7; D may match TRBD1 or TRBD2 (6 bases each). Trimming removed 5 bases at V and 1 base at J, with 15 bases between. Per germline, CDR1 SEHNR and CDR2 FQNEAQ (reference sequence). The CDR3 runs to 15 residues. CDR3: CASSQGGRFSYEQYF. For the CDR3, the DNA is TGTGCCAGCAGCCAAGGGGGGCGGTTTTCCTACGAGCAGTACTTC.

The genes are TRBV19 and TRBJ1-4; TRBD1 matches 7 bases. The CDR3 loop spans 15 amino acids. V lost 5 bases to trimming and J lost 7 bases; unmatched junction nucleotides: 10. Germline CDR1 is LNHDA and CDR2 is SQIVND (reference sequence). This CDR3 reads CASSSSMDRTEKLFF. The CDR3 region has the DNA TGTGCCAGTAGTTCATCGATGGACAGGACTGAAAAACTGTTTTTT.

The V gene is TRBV29-1, the J gene TRBJ2-1; the D is unclear. Germline assignment: CDR1 SQVTM and CDR2 ANQGSEA. This CDR3 region has 13 residues. V lost 3 bases and J lost 4, with 10 bases in between. The CDR3 reads CSVDGTPYNEQFF. CDR3 DNA sequence: TGCAGCGTTGACGGAACACCTTACAATGAGCAGTTCTTC.